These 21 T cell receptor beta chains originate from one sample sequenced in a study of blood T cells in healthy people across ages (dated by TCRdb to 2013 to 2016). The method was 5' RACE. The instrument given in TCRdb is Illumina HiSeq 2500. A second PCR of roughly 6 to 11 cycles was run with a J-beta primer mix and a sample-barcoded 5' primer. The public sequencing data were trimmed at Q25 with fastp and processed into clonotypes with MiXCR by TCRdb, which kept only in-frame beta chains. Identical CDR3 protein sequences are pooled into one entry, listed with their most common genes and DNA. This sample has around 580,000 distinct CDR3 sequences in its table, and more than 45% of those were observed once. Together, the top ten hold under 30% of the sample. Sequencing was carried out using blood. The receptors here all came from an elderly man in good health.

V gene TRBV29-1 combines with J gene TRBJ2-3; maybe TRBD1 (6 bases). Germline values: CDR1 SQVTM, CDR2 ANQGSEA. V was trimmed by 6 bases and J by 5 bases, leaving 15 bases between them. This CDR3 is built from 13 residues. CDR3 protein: CSVPLGGEDTQYF. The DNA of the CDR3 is TGCAGCGTCCCGCTTGGGGGCGAAGATACGCAGTATTTT.

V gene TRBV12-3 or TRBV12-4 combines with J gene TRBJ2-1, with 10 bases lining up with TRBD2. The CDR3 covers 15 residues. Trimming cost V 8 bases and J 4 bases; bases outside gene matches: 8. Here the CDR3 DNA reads TGTGCCAGCGGAATAGCGGGAGGCAGATACAATGAGCAGTTCTTC. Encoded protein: CASGIAGGRYNEQFF.

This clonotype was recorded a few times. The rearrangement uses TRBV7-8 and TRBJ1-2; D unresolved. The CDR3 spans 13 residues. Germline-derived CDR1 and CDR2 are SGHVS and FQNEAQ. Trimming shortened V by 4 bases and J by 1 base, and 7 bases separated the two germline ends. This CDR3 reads CASSSGSNYGYTF. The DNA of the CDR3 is TGTGCCAGCAGCTCCGGGAGTAACTATGGCTACACCTTC.

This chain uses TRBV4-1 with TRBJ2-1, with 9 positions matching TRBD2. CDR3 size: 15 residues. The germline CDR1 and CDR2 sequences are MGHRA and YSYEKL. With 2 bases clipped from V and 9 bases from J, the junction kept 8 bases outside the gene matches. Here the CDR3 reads CASSQPAGGLSEQFF. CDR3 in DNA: TGCGCCAGCAGCCAACCAGCGGGGGGTCTCTCTGAGCAGTTCTTC.

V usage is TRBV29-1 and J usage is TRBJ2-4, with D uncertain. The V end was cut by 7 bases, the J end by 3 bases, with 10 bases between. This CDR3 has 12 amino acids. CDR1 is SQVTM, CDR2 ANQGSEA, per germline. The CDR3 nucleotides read TGCAGCGCCGAAGACGGCAAAAACATTCAGTACTTC. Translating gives CSAEDGKNIQYF.

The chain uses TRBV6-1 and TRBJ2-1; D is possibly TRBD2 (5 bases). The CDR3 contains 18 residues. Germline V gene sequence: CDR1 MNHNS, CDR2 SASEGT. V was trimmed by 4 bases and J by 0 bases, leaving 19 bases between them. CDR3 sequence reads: CASSVRTARTASYNEQFF. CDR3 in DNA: TGTGCCAGCAGTGTCCGGACTGCTAGAACCGCCTCCTACAATGAGCAGTTCTTC.

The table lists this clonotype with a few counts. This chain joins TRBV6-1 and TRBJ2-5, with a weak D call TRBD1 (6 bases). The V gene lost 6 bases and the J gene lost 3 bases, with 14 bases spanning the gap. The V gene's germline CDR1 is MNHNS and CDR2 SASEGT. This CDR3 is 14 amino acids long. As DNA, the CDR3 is TGTGCCAGCAGGCAACAGGGTAAAGAAGAGACCCAGTACTTC. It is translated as CASRQQGKEETQYF.

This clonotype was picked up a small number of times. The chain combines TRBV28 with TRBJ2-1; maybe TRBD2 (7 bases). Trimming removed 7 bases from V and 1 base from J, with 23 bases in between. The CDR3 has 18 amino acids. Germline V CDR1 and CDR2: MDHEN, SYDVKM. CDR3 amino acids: CASTWGGGIAVSYNEQFF. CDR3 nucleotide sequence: TGTGCCAGCACCTGGGGAGGGGGGATAGCGGTTTCCTACAATGAGCAGTTCTTC.

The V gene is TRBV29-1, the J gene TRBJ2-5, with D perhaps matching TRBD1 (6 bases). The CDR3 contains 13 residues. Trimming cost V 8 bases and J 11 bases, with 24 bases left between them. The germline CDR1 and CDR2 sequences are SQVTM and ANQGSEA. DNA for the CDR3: TGCAGCTCGGGAAGGGACACTTACAATGAGCAGTACTTC. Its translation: CSSGRDTYNEQYF.

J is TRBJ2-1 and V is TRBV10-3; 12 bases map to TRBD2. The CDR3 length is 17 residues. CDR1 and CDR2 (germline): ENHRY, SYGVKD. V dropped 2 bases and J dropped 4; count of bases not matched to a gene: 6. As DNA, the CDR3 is TGTGCCATCAGTGAGACCCCACTAGCGGGAGGTTACAATGAGCAGTTCTTC. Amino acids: CAISETPLAGGYNEQFF.

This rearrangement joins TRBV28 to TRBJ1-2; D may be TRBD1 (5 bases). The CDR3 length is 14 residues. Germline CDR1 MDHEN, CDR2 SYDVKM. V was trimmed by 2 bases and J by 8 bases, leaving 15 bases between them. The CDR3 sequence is CASSLRDGRGGYTF. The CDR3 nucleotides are TGTGCCAGCAGTTTAAGGGACGGCCGGGGAGGCTACACCTTC.

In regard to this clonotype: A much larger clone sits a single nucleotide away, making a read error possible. The CDR3 region is CVSSYSAANTEAFF. The CDR3 DNA follows: TGTGTCAGCAGTTACTCCGCAGCGAACACTGAAGCTTTCTTT. This rearrangement joins TRBV6-6 to TRBJ1-1; D remains unclear. The CDR3 is 14 amino acids. Germline CDR1 is MNHNY and CDR2 is SVGAGI (reference sequence).

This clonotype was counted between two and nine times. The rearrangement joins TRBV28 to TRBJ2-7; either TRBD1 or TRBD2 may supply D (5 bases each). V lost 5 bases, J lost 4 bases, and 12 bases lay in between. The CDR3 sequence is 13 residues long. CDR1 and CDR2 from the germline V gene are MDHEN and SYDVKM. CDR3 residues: CASSPGAFYEQYF. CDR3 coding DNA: TGTGCCAGCAGTCCCGGGGCTTTTTACGAGCAGTACTTC.

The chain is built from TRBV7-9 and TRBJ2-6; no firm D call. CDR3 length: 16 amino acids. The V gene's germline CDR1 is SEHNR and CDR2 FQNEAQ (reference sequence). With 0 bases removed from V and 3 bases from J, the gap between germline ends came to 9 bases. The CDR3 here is CASSLALPRGANVLTF. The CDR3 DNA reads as TGTGCCAGCAGCTTAGCCCTCCCCCGTGGGGCCAACGTCCTGACTTTC.

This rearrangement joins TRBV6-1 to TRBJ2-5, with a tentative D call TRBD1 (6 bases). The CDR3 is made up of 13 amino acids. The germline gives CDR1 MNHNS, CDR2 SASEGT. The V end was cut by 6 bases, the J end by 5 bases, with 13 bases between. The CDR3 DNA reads TGTGCCAGCAGGGCAGGGGCGGCGGAGACCCAGTACTTC. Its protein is CASRAGAAETQYF.

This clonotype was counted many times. Here the CDR3 DNA reads TGTGCCAGCAGTTACTCGAGACTGGGGGCTGGCGAGCAGTACTTC. Amino acids: CASSYSRLGAGEQYF. The gene calls are TRBV6-6 and TRBJ2-7; possibly TRBD1 for D (6 bases). V was cut by 0 bases and J by 6 bases, with 15 bases left in between. CDR1 is MNHNY, CDR2 SVGAGI, per germline (reference sequence). This CDR3 comprises 15 residues.

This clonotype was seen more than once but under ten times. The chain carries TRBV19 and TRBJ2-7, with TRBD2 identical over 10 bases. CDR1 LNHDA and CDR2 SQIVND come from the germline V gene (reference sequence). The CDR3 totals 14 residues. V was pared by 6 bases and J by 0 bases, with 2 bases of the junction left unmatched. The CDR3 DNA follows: TGTGCCAGTAGAAGACTAGCGGGCTCCTACGAGCAGTACTTC. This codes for CASRRLAGSYEQYF.

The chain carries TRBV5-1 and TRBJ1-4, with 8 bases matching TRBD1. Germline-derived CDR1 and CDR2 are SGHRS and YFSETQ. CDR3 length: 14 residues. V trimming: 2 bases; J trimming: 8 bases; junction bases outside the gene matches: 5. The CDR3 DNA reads TGCGCCAGCAGCTTAGACAGGGGCCAGGAAAAACTGTTTTTT. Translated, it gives CASSLDRGQEKLFF.

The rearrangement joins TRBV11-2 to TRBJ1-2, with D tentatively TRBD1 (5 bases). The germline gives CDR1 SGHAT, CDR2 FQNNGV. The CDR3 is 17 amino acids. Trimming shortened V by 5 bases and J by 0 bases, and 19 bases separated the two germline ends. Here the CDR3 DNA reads TGTGCCAGCAGCCCAGGGTGGGGCCTCGAAGCTAACTATGGCTACACCTTC. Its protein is CASSPGWGLEANYGYTF.

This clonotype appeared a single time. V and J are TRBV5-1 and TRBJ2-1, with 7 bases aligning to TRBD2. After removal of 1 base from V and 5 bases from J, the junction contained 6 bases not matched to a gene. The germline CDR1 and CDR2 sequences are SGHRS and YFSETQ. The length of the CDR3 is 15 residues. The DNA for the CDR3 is TGCGCCAGCAGCTTGATCAGCGGGGAAAACAATGAGCAGTTCTTC. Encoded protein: CASSLISGENNEQFF.

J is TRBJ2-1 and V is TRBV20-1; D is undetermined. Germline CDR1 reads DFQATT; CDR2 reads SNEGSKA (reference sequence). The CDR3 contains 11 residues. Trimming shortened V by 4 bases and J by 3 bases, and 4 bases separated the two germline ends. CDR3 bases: TGCAGTGCTACAGGCTACAATGAGCAGTTCTTC. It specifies CSATGYNEQFF.